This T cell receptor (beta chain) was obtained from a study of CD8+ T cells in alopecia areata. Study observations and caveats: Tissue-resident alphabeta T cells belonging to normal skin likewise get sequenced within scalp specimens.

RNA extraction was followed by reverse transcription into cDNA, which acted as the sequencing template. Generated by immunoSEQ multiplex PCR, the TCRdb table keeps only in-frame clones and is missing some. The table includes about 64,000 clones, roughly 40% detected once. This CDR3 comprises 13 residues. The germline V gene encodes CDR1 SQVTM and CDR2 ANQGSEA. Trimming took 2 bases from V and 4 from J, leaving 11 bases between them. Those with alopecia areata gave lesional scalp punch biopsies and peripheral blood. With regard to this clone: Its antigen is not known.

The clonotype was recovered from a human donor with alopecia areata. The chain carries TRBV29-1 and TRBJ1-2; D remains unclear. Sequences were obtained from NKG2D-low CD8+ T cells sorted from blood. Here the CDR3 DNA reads TGCAGCGTTGAATTTCCGACTTCCTATGGCTACACCTTC. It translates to CSVEFPTSYGYTF.